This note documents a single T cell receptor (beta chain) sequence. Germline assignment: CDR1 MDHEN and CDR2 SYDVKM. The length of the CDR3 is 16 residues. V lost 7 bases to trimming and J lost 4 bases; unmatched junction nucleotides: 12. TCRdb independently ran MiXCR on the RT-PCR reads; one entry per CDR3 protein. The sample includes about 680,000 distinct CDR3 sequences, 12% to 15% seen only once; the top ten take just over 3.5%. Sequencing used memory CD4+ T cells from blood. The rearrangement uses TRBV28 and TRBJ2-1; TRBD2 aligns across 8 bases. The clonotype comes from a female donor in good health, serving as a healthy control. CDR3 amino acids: CASTSGGREVYNEQFF. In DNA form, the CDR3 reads TGTGCCAGCACCTCCGGCGGGCGGGAGGTATACAATGAGCAGTTCTTC.